The 9 T cell receptor beta chains given below trace back to one sample, sequenced in a study of blood T cell repertoires in COVID-19. Sequencing was performed with immunoSEQ multiplex PCR; in TCRdb, only in-frame clones are kept and a portion is missing. The data contain about 170,000 clones, roughly nine tenths of them singletons. Sequenced input: peripheral blood. These receptors all stem from a man aged 70-80 years with acute or convalescent COVID-19.

The chain employs TRBV29-1 and TRBJ2-5, with D maybe TRBD1 (6 bases). CDR1 SQVTM and CDR2 ANQGSEA come from the germline V gene. The CDR3 has 13 amino acids. Trimming pared 6 bases from V and 5 bases from J, leaving 16 bases between. The CDR3 loop is CSVGSGARETQYF. The DNA for the CDR3 is TGCAGCGTCGGTTCAGGGGCGAGGGAGACCCAGTACTTC.

V usage is TRBV5-1 and J usage is TRBJ2-3; 8 nucleotides agree with TRBD2. In germline, CDR1 is SGHRS, CDR2 YFSETQ. The J segment lost 2 bases and the V segment lost 4 bases, leaving 3 bases of the junction unmatched. This CDR3 has 14 amino acids. CDR3 protein: CASSTGGATDTQYF. CDR3 DNA sequence: TGCGCCAGCAGCACGGGGGGGGCCACAGATACGCAGTATTTT.

The rearrangement joins TRBV5-1 to TRBJ1-6; TRBD1 might be the D (5 bases). Looked up from germline, CDR1 is SGHRS and CDR2 is YFSETQ. The CDR3 totals 12 residues. The ends were cut back, 3 bases at V and 16 bases at J, with 14 bases in the middle. The CDR3 DNA sequence: TGCGCCAGCAGCTCCCGGGGGGTGTTACTCCACTTT. It codes for CASSSRGVLLHF.

This clone has only a few counts. V usage is TRBV9 and J usage is TRBJ1-2; D uncertain. The germline gives CDR1 SGDLS, CDR2 YYNGEE. This CDR3 spans 11 amino acids. V lost 3 bases to trimming and J lost 7 bases, with 7 bases between them. The CDR3 sequence: CASSGGLGYTF. Here the CDR3 DNA reads TGTGCCAGCAGCGGTGGCCTTGGCTACACCTTC.

The CDR3 nucleotides are TGTGCCAGCAGCCCCCACAATCAGCCCCAGCATTTT. Its protein is CASSPHNQPQHF. The V and J genes are TRBV7-2 and TRBJ1-5; the D is unclear. Germline V gene lookup returns CDR1 SGHTA and CDR2 FQGNSA. The CDR3 spans 12 residues. Trimming took 5 bases from V and 3 from J, leaving 5 bases between them.

This chain joins TRBV25-1 and TRBJ1-1, with unresolved D. Germline V lookup: CDR1 MGHDK, CDR2 SYGVNS. V lost 0 bases to trimming and J lost 11 bases, with 13 bases between them. The CDR3 runs to 13 residues. The CDR3 region is CASSEYLARGAFF. The CDR3 DNA reads as TGTGCCAGCAGTGAATATTTGGCCCGAGGGGCTTTCTTT.

The chain combines TRBV9 with TRBJ1-2; 7 bases align to TRBD1. The length of the CDR3 is 13 residues. V trimming: 3 bases; J trimming: 2 bases; junction bases outside the gene matches: 1. CDR1 and CDR2 from the germline V gene are SGDLS and YYNGEE. DNA of the CDR3: TGTGCCAGCAGCGCACAGGGGAACTATGGCTACACCTTC. Amino acids: CASSAQGNYGYTF. Complete variable domain (other parts from reference TRBV9 and TRBJ1-2): DSGVTQTPKHLITATGQRVTLRCSPRSGDLSVYWYQQSLDQGLQFLIQYYNGEERAKGNILERFSAQQFPDLHSELNLSSLELGDSALYFCASSAQGNYGYTFGSGTRLTVV.

This chain joins TRBV4-3 and TRBJ2-7; the D gene is possibly TRBD2 (5 bases). Germline V lookup: CDR1 LGHNA, CDR2 YSLEER. The CDR3 loop spans 16 amino acids. Trimming removed 0 bases from V and 1 base from J, with 13 bases in between. The CDR3 nucleotides read TGCGCCAGCAGCCAAGATCCTGGGGAGAGATCCTACGAGCAGTACTTC. It specifies CASSQDPGERSYEQYF.

The V call is TRBV4-2, the J call TRBJ1-2, with D possibly TRBD1 on 6 matching bases. With 7 bases removed from V and 2 bases from J, the gap between germline ends came to 17 bases. Per the germline V gene, CDR1 is LGHNA and CDR2 is YNFKEQ. The CDR3 contains 15 residues. In DNA form, the CDR3 reads TGTGCCAGCAACCCGACGGGGGGGCAAAACTATGGCTACACCTTC. Translating it yields CASNPTGGQNYGYTF.